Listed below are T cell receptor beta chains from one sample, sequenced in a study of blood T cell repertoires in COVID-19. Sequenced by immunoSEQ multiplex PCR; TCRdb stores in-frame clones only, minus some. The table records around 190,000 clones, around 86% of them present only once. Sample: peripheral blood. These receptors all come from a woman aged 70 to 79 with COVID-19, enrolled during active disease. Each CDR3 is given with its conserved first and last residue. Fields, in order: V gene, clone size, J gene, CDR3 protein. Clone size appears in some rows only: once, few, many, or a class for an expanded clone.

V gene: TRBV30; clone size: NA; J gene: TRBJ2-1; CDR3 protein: CAWTGNSYNEQFF
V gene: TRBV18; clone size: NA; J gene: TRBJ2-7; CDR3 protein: CASSPATGSYEQYF
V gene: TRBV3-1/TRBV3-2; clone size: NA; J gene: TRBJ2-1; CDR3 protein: CASSQDGGSYNEQFF
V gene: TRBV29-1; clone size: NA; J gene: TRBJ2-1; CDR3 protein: CSAGDRGYNEQFF
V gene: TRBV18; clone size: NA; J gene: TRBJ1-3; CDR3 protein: CASSPQITGTGVGNTIYF
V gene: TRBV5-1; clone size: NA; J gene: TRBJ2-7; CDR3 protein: CASSTDLDSYSYEQYF
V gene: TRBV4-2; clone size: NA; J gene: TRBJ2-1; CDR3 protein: CASSQDPLGTGTYNEQFF
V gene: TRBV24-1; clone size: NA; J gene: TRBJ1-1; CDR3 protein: CATSDLDRAEAFF
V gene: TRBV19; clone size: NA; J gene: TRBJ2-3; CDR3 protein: CASSNSQYSTDTQYF
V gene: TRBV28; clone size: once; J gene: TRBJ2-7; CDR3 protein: CASSQGNLPYEQYF
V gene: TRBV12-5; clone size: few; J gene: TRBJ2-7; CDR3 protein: CASAHYVGLPREQYF
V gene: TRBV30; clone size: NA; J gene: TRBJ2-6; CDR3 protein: CAWNTARVRGRVGANVLTF
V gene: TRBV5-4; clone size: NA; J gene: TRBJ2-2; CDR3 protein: CASSLSAGITGELFF
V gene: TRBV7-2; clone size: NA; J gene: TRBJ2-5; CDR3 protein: CASSFTKRGYQETQYF
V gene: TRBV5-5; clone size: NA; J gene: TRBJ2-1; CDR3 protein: CASSLATSGTYNEQFF
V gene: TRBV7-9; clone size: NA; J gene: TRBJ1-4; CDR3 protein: CASSLAAGQGLYEKLFF
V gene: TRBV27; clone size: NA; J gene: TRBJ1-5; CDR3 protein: CASSFTPGTGGKGNQPQHF
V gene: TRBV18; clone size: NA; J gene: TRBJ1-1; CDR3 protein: CASSTQGREAFF
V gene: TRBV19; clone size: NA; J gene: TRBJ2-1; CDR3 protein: CASSILGQGGNEQFF
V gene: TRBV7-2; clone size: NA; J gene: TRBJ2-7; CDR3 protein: CASSSSGVIYEQYF
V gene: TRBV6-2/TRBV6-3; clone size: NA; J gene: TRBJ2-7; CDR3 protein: CASSPWASGRSLEQYF
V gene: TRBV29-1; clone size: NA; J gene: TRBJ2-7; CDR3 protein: CSARTQGAGYEQYF
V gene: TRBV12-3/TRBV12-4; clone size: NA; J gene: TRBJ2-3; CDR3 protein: CASSLAPPDTQYF
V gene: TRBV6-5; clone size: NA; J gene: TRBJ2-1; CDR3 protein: CASRETGGVHNEQFF
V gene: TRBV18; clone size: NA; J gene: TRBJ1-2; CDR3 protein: CASSLGYYGYTF
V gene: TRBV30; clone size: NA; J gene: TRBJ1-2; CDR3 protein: CAWSVGFITGGYYTF
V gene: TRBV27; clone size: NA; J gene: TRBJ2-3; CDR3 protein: CASSFGTSGRGDTQYF
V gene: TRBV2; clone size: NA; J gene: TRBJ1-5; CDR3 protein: CASRETPKGNQPQHF
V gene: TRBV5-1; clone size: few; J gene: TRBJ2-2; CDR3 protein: CASSIQGLGSGELFF
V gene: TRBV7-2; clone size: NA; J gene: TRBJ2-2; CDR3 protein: CASCFDRASGELFF
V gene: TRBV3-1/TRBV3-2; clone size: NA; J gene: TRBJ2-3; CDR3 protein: CASSHFGQMGGDTQYF
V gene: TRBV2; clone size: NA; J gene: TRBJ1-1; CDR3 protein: CASSERRVNTEAFF
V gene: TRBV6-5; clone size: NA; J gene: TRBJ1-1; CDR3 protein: CASSYSSLTGYTEAFF
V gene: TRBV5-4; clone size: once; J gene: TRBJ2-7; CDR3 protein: CASSGDRESYEQYF
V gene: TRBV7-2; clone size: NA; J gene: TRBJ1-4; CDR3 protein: CASSLGQASEKLFF
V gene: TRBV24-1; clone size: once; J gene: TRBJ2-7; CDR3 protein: CATSDSRADYEQYF
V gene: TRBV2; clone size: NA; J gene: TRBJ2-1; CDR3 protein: CASLNTAGGSSYNEQFF
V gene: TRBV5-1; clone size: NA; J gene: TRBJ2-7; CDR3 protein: CASSYTGTNAYEQYF
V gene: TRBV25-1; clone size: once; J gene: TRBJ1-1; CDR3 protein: CASKPSGGGMNTEAFF
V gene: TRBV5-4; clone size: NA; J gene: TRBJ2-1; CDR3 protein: CASSLGQGGPNEQFF
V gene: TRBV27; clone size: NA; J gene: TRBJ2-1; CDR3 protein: CASTGGAHIPEQFF
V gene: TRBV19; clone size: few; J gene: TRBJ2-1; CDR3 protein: CASKEEDSGPYNEQFF
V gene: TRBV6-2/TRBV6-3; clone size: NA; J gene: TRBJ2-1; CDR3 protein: CASSYGDRGPYEQFF
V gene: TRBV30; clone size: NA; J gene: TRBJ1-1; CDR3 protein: CAWSETGGTEAFF
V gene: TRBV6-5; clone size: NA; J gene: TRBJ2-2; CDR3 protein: CASMGQGGTGELFF
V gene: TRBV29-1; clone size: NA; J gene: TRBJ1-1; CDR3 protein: CTTGLLNTEAFF
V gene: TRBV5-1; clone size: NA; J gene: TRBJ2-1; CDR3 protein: CASSLWGEKQFF
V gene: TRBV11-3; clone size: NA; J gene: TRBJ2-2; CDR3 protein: CASSLSSSRGRTNTGELFF
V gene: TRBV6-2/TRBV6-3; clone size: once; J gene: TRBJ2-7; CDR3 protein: CASSYGEAGAYEQYF
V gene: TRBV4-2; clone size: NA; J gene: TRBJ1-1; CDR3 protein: CASSQDHSRAEAFF
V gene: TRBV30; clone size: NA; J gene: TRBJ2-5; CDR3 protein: CAFTLGGLAGKETQYF
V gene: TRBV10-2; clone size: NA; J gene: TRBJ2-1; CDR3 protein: CASSDPGQGPREQFF
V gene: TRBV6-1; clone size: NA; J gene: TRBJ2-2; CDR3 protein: CASRGGTTNTGELFF
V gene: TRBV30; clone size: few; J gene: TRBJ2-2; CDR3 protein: CAWSPWTGRGELFF
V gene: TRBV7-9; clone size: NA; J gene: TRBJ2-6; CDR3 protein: CASSFRLAPSSGANVLTF
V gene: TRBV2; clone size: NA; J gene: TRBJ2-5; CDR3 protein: CASTGTSGRIQETQYF
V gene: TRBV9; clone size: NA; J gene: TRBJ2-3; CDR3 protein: CASSVQSLAVADTQYF
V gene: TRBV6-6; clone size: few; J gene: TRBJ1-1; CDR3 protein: CASSRQQGTGNTEAFF
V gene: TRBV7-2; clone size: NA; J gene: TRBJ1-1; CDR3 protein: CASSKGVGQGNTEAFF